Shown below are 14 T cell receptor beta chains from a single sample sequenced in a study of blood T cell repertoires in COVID-19 (dated by TCRdb to the early 2020s). The method behind the library was the immunoSEQ multiplex PCR assay. Here the immuneACCESS table is served through TCRdb, limited to in-frame sequences with V and J called. Missing clones are a known gap in these copies; in checked studies unresolved V genes cover under half, and the rest lacks a known reason. The sample contains about 110,000 clones, around four fifths of them found a single time. The ten largest clones capture 4% to 5% of the sample. The sequencing input was peripheral blood. Receptor source: a woman aged 70-85 years with acute or convalescent COVID-19.

This chain joins TRBV6-2 or TRBV6-3 and TRBJ1-1; D gene uncertain. The CDR3 extends over 15 amino acids. V shed 6 bases and J shed 0 bases, with 14 bases lying between them. Germline loops: CDR1 MNHEY, CDR2 SVGEGT. CDR3 region: CASSPGGSMNTEAFF. Written as DNA, the CDR3 is TGTGCCAGCAGCCCCGGAGGCTCTATGAACACTGAAGCTTTCTTT.

Only one count was recorded for this clone. The rearrangement joins TRBV29-1 to TRBJ2-3, with TRBD1 matching over 10 bases. J gave up 5 bases and V 5 bases, and 7 bases lay outside the gene matches. In germline, CDR1 is SQVTM, CDR2 ANQGSEA. The CDR3 runs to 14 residues. The DNA of the CDR3 is TGCAGCGTTTCCGGGACAGGGGTTAGAGATACGCAGTATTTT. Its protein is CSVSGTGVRDTQYF.

The rearrangement joins TRBV9 to TRBJ2-7; 7 nucleotides align to TRBD1. Trimming cost V 0 bases and J 4 bases; bases outside gene matches: 7. The CDR3 totals 15 residues. Germline V lookup: CDR1 SGDLS, CDR2 YYNGEE. The CDR3 region has the DNA TGTGCCAGCAGCGTAGCCAGGACAGGAAAGTACGAGCAGTACTTC. This translates into CASSVARTGKYEQYF.

The rearrangement links TRBV7-9 to TRBJ1-5; no reliable D call. The V end was cut by 3 bases, the J end by 0 bases, with 9 bases between. Looked up from germline, CDR1 is SEHNR and CDR2 is FQNEAQ (reference sequence). The CDR3 extends over 15 amino acids. The CDR3 sequence is CASSLEGDSNQPQHF. CDR3 nucleotide sequence: TGTGCCAGCAGCTTGGAAGGAGATAGCAATCAGCCCCAGCATTTT.

V usage is TRBV3-1 (or the pseudogene TRBV3-2) and J usage is TRBJ1-5, with 7 bases identical to TRBD1. This CDR3 has 14 amino acids. Germline CDR1 and CDR2: LGHDT and YNNKEL (reference sequence). V was pared by 5 bases and J by 1 base, with 2 bases of the junction left unmatched. The DNA of the CDR3 is TGTGCCAGCAGCTCACAGGGGAGCAATCAGCCCCAGCATTTT. It codes for CASSSQGSNQPQHF.

V is TRBV28 and J is TRBJ1-1, with D tentatively TRBD1 (6 bases). The germline V gene has CDR1 MDHEN and CDR2 SYDVKM. V lost 2 bases to trimming and J lost 6 bases, with 19 bases between them. The CDR3 totals 16 residues. For the CDR3, the DNA is TGTGCCAGCAGTTTAAGCGAAAAATTCAGGGGTCCTGAAGCTTTCTTT. Translating gives CASSLSEKFRGPEAFF.

V and J are TRBV7-9 and TRBJ1-1; weak D call: TRBD1 (5 bases). Germline V gene sequence: CDR1 SEHNR, CDR2 FQNEAQ (reference sequence). V lost 3 bases to trimming and J lost 3 bases, with 8 bases between them. The CDR3 contains 13 residues. This chain's CDR3 is CASSFKGDTEAFF. The CDR3, as DNA: TGTGCCAGCAGCTTTAAAGGGGACACTGAAGCTTTCTTT.

This chain connects TRBV12-5 to TRBJ2-5; maybe TRBD1 (6 bases). Trimming removed 0 bases at V and 5 bases at J, with 19 bases between. CDR3 length equals 17 residues. Germline lookup yields CDR1 LGHNT and CDR2 FRNRAP. In DNA, the CDR3 is TGTGCTAGTGGTTTGGTACGGAGGACAGACGTACCGGAGACCCAGTACTTC. Protein product: CASGLVRRTDVPETQYF. Complete variable domain (other parts from reference TRBV12-5 and TRBJ2-5): DARVTQTPRHKVTEMGQEVTMRCQPILGHNTVFWYRQTMMQGLELLAYFRNRAPLDDSGMPKDRFSAEMPDATLATLKIQPSEPRDSAVYFCASGLVRRTDVPETQYFGPGTRLLVL.

The genes are TRBV18 and TRBJ1-2, with 10 bases aligning to TRBD1. Germline CDR1 KGHSH, CDR2 LQKENI. This CDR3 is built from 15 residues. V trimming: 2 bases; J trimming: 14 bases; junction bases outside the gene matches: 14. This CDR3 is CASSPGTGDIMERTF. The CDR3 bases are TGTGCCAGCTCACCAGGGACAGGGGACATTATGGAGAGGACCTTC.

The chain joins TRBV15 to TRBJ1-5; no definite D call. Germline V gene lookup returns CDR1 LNHNV and CDR2 YYDKDF (reference sequence). Trimming took off 0 bases at V and 0 bases at J, with 9 bases between the two ends. The CDR3 is made up of 16 amino acids. CDR3 residues: CATSRDRSYSNQPQHF. CDR3 coding DNA: TGTGCCACCAGCAGAGACAGGTCTTATAGCAATCAGCCCCAGCATTTT. The full variable domain, its missing parts supplied by reference TRBV15 and TRBJ1-5, is DAMVIQNPRYQVTQFGKPVTLSCSQTLNHNVMYWYQQKSSQAPKLLFHYYDKDFNNEADTPDNFQSRRPNTSFCFLDIRSPGLGDTAMYLCATSRDRSYSNQPQHFGDGTRLSIL.

This clone has just one count. The V call is TRBV20-1, the J call TRBJ2-1, with 7 bases lining up with TRBD2. The CDR3 spans 14 residues. The V gene's germline CDR1 is DFQATT and CDR2 SNEGSKA (reference sequence). Trimming at V came to 3 bases and at J to 1 base, leaving 3 bases not matched to a gene. In DNA form, the CDR3 reads TGCAGTGCTAGTTTCGGGAGGTCCTACAATGAGCAGTTCTTC. Translation: CSASFGRSYNEQFF.

The gene calls are TRBV28 and TRBJ1-5, with unresolved D. The CDR3 has 13 residues. Trimming removed 5 bases from V and 7 bases from J, with 12 bases in between. CDR1 and CDR2 from the germline V gene are MDHEN and SYDVKM. This CDR3 reads CASSPLRAQPQHF. CDR3 coding DNA: TGTGCCAGCAGTCCATTGAGGGCCCAGCCCCAGCATTTT.

This chain joins TRBV28 and TRBJ2-5, with TRBD2 matching over 8 bases. The CDR3 runs to 15 residues. The germline gives CDR1 MDHEN, CDR2 SYDVKM. The V segment lost 6 bases and the J segment 3 bases; nucleotides outside the gene matches: 9. The CDR3 reads CASSRGTRGEETQYF. The DNA for the CDR3 is TGTGCCAGCAGCCGCGGGACTAGGGGGGAAGAGACCCAGTACTTC.

This chain joins TRBV3-1 (or the pseudogene TRBV3-2) and TRBJ2-7; no definite D call. The germline CDR1 and CDR2 sequences are LGHDT and YNNKEL (reference sequence). V lost 5 bases and J 4 bases, leaving 12 bases between the germline ends. The CDR3 has 13 amino acids. The chain's CDR3 is CASSSVPDYEQYF. The CDR3 nucleotides read TGTGCCAGCAGCTCAGTTCCAGATTACGAGCAGTACTTC.